These 10 T cell receptor beta chains originate from one sample sequenced in a study of T-cell reconstitution after alpha-beta-depleted transplantation in children. Unique molecular identifiers were incorporated into the prepared TCRbeta library. Each CDR3 protein gets one entry after TCRdb re-called the PCR reads with MiXCR. The sample includes hundreds of thousands of distinct CDR3 sequences, 16% of them seen just once. Sequencing was performed on PBMCs from the stem cell graft donor, taken from the stem cell graft. The receptor set was obtained from a human donor who donated a stem cell graft to a child with acute myeloid leukemia.

This clonotype was observed at least ten times. The chain uses TRBV20-1 and TRBJ2-1; 7 bases are shared with TRBD1. This CDR3 is 16 amino acids long. CDR1 DFQATT and CDR2 SNEGSKA come from the germline V gene (reference sequence). V shed 2 bases, J shed 0 bases, and the junction held 7 bases outside the gene matches. The CDR3 protein is CSARPTTGSSYNEQFF. As DNA, the CDR3 is TGCAGTGCTAGACCTACGACAGGGAGCTCCTACAATGAGCAGTTCTTC.

This clonotype has more than one count but fewer than ten. This chain joins TRBV5-5 and TRBJ2-1, with a tentative D call TRBD2 (5 bases). Germline V CDR1 and CDR2: SGHKS, YYEKEE (reference sequence). The CDR3 totals 15 residues. V lost 5 bases to trimming and J lost 3 bases, with 15 bases between them. This CDR3 reads CASSPGPGIYNEQFF. The CDR3 DNA follows: TGTGCCAGCAGTCCCGGCCCGGGGATCTACAATGAGCAGTTCTTC.

The sample holds many counts of this clonotype. The chain joins TRBV20-1 to TRBJ2-1; 12 nucleotides align to TRBD2. V shed 5 bases, J shed 3 bases, and the junction held 5 bases outside the gene matches. Per germline, CDR1 DFQATT and CDR2 SNEGSKA (reference sequence). The CDR3 sequence is 15 residues long. CDR3 DNA sequence: TGCAGTGCTCCAGGACTAGCGGGGCGCTACAATGAGCAGTTCTTC. Translated, it gives CSAPGLAGRYNEQFF.

This clonotype appeared once. This sequence joins TRBV20-1 and TRBJ2-1; 9 bases are shared with TRBD2. The V segment lost 5 bases and the J segment 5 bases; nucleotides outside the gene matches: 10. The V gene's germline CDR1 is DFQATT and CDR2 SNEGSKA (reference sequence). CDR3 length equals 15 residues. CDR3 residues: CSAGSTSGPNNEQFF. The CDR3 DNA reads as TGCAGTGCTGGTTCGACTAGCGGCCCCAACAATGAGCAGTTCTTC.

This clonotype was observed a handful of times. The chain employs TRBV28 and TRBJ2-1; 16 bases match TRBD2. The CDR3 runs to 15 residues. Germline CDR1 MDHEN, CDR2 SYDVKM. V gave up 8 bases and J gave up 8 bases; unmatched junction bases: 6. The CDR3 sequence: CASGKGLAGGHEQFF. CDR3 coding DNA: TGTGCCAGCGGCAAGGGACTAGCGGGGGGGCATGAGCAGTTCTTC.

This clonotype was counted at least ten times. The chain carries TRBV20-1 and TRBJ2-2; the D gene is possibly TRBD2 (6 bases). The ends were cut back, 5 bases at V and 9 bases at J, with 19 bases in the middle. Germline V gene sequence: CDR1 DFQATT, CDR2 SNEGSKA (reference sequence). The CDR3 runs 14 residues. This CDR3 is CSAGLGTGNRELFF. The DNA of the CDR3 is TGCAGTGCTGGGTTAGGGACTGGGAACCGGGAGCTGTTTTTT.

Here the CDR3 reads CASSFLSRGLAYSYNEQFF. In DNA form, the CDR3 reads TGTGCCAGCAGCTTTCTTTCGCGAGGGCTGGCTTACTCCTACAATGAGCAGTTCTTC. The chain carries TRBV11-2 and TRBJ2-1; D is perhaps TRBD2 (5 bases). V lost 3 bases and J lost 0, with 21 bases in between. CDR3 length: 19 amino acids. Germline V gene lookup returns CDR1 SGHAT and CDR2 FQNNGV.

This clonotype was seen a handful of times. The chain recombines TRBV4-1 with TRBJ2-1; 8 bases agree with TRBD2. CDR1 is MGHRA, CDR2 YSYEKL, per germline. After removal of 1 base from V and 2 bases from J, the junction contained 19 bases not matched to a gene. This CDR3 contains 21 residues. The CDR3 sequence is CASSQGFLVTRAGGPYNEQFF. Here the CDR3 DNA reads TGCGCCAGCAGCCAAGGGTTCCTTGTGACAAGGGCGGGGGGACCCTACAATGAGCAGTTCTTC.

J is TRBJ1-2 and V is TRBV7-9; D is perhaps TRBD1 (5 bases). Trimming stripped 2 bases from V and 4 bases from J, with 14 bases between. The CDR3 consists of 15 residues. The germline V gene encodes CDR1 SEHNR and CDR2 FQNEAQ (reference sequence). For the CDR3, the DNA is TGTGCCAGCAGCTTAACGGGGGTTCCTAGCTATGGCTACACCTTC. Protein product: CASSLTGVPSYGYTF.

V is TRBV7-9 and J is TRBJ2-5; TRBD2 matches at 9 bases. Losses at the gene ends were 6 bases for V and 3 bases for J; bases not matched to a gene: 8. CDR1 SEHNR and CDR2 FQNEAQ come from the germline V gene (reference sequence). This CDR3 comprises 15 residues. The CDR3 spells CASRYSGGSEETQYF. The CDR3 nucleotides are TGTGCCAGCAGGTACAGCGGGGGGTCAGAAGAGACCCAGTACTTC. Based on the CDR3 plus reference TRBV7-9 and TRBJ2-5, the full variable domain is DTGVSQNPRHKITKRGQNVTFRCDPISEHNRLYWYRQTLGQGPEFLTYFQNEAQLEKSRLLSDRFSAERPKGSFSTLEIQRTEQGDSAMYLCASRYSGGSEETQYFGPGTRLLVL.